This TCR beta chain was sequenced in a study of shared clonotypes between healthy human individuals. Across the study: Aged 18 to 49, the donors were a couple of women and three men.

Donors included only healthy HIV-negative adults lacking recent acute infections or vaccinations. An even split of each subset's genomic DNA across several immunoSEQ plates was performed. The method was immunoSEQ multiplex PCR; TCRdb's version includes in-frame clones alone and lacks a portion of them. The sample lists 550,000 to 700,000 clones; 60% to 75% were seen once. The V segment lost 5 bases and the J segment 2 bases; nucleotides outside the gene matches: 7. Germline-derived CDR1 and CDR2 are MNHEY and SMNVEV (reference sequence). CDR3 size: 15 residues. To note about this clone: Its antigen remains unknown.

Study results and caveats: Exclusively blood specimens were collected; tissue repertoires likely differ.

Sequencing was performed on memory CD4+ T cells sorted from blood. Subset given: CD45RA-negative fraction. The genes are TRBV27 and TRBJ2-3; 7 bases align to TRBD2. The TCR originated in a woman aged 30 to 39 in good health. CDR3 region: CASSRLAEHTDTQYF. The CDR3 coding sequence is TGTGCCAGCAGTAGACTAGCAGAACACACAGATACGCAGTATTTT.